The 3 T cell receptor beta chains presented below share a single source sample, sequenced in a study of T cell responses to AZD1222 COVID-19 vaccine. The repertoire was sequenced with immunoSEQ multiplex PCR; TCRdb's copy has only in-frame clones and lacks some. The sample lists some 93,000 clones, over 75% occurring once. The specimen was peripheral blood, collected 28 days after the second AZD1222 dose. The receptors come from an adult who received the AZD1222 COVID-19 vaccine.

This chain uses TRBV7-9 with TRBJ2-2, with a tentative D call TRBD2 (6 bases). The CDR3 runs to 14 residues. Germline V gene sequence: CDR1 SEHNR, CDR2 FQNEAQ (reference sequence). Trimming left V 2 bases short and J 5 bases short, with 9 bases between. The CDR3 region has the DNA TGTGCCAGCAGCTTAATGGGAGGTACCGGGGAGCTGTTTTTT. It encodes CASSLMGGTGELFF.

This chain uses TRBV6-6 with TRBJ2-5, with D perhaps assigned TRBD1 or TRBD2 (6 bases each). This CDR3 is built from 15 residues. Germline assignment: CDR1 MNHNY and CDR2 SVGAGI (reference sequence). Trimming shortened V by 0 bases and J by 5 bases, and 13 bases separated the two germline ends. CDR3 bases: TGTGCCAGCAGTTACTCAGGGGGAGGAGGGGAGACCCAGTACTTC. This translates into CASSYSGGGGETQYF.

This chain joins TRBV19 and TRBJ2-5; D is possibly TRBD2 (6 bases). This CDR3 has 13 residues. The V gene's germline CDR1 is LNHDA and CDR2 SQIVND (reference sequence). Deletions cut 4 bases from V and 3 bases from J, with 9 bases between. CDR3 DNA: TGTGCCAGTAGTACCCGGACTAAAGAGACCCAGTACTTC. This encodes CASSTRTKETQYF.